This entry lists 26 T cell receptor beta chains sequenced from one sample in a study of OX40 agonist ivuxolimab in advanced cancers. Here immunoSEQ multiplex PCR was the method, and the copy in TCRdb shows in-frame clones only, minus some. The repertoire includes approximately 42,000 clones, approximately 91% of them detected once, and more than 15% sits in the top ten. The sequenced sample was CD4+ or CD8+ T cells sorted from blood, obtained in a trial of the OX40 agonist ivuxolimab. Source of these receptors: an adult with an advanced solid tumor such as melanoma, head and neck, liver or kidney cancer.

The chain is built from TRBV7-2 and TRBJ2-3; 9 bases agree with TRBD2. CDR1 is SGHTA and CDR2 is FQGNSA in the germline V gene. The CDR3 is 16 residues long. Trimming at V came to 3 bases and at J to 1 base, leaving 5 bases not matched to a gene. CDR3 nucleotides: TGTGCCAGCAGCTTTTCTAGCGGGGACCGCACAGATACGCAGTATTTT. Translation: CASSFSSGDRTDTQYF.

On this clone: The junction departs from the called germline gene at one end, perhaps through a read error. This chain's CDR3 is CASSQDSVLNTGELFF. CDR3 nucleotides: TGCGCCAGCAGTCAAGATAGCGTCCTGAACACCGGGGAGCTGTTTTTT. This chain links TRBV4-3 with TRBJ2-2; TRBD2 might be the D (5 bases). CDR3 length: 16 residues. Germline V lookup: CDR1 LGHNA, CDR2 YSLEER.

The rearrangement links TRBV28 to TRBJ2-1; 11 bases fit TRBD2. Unmatched junction bases numbered 10, after V lost 4 bases and J lost 8 bases. CDR1 and CDR2 (germline): MDHEN, SYDVKM. The CDR3 spans 16 residues. CDR3 in amino acids: CASSSLLAGDIHEQFF. The CDR3 coding sequence is TGTGCCAGCAGTTCCCTACTAGCGGGGGATATTCATGAGCAGTTCTTC. The full variable domain, in which reference TRBV28 and TRBJ2-1 provide the parts outside the CDR3, is DVKVTQSSRYLVKRTGEKVFLECVQDMDHENMFWYRQDPGLGLRLIYFSYDVKMKEKGDIPEGYSVSREKKERFSLILESASTNQTSMYLCASSSLLAGDIHEQFFGPGTRLTVL.

The chain employs TRBV30 and TRBJ2-7; the match to TRBD1 covers 7 bases. The V segment lost 5 bases and the J segment 1 base; nucleotides outside the gene matches: 11. The V gene's germline CDR1 is GTSNPN and CDR2 SVGIG (reference sequence). The CDR3 is 15 residues long. CDR3 residues: CAWVGTGVGSYEQYF. Here the CDR3 DNA reads TGTGCCTGGGTTGGAACAGGGGTGGGATCCTACGAGCAGTACTTC.

This sequence joins TRBV12-5 and TRBJ1-5; D perhaps matches TRBD1 (5 bases). The CDR3 totals 14 residues. Per the germline V gene, CDR1 is LGHNT and CDR2 is FRNRAP. The V gene lost 3 bases and the J gene lost 2 bases, with 8 bases spanning the gap. The CDR3, as DNA: TGTGCTAGTGGTTTTGGAGGGGGCAATCAGCCCCAGCATTTT. Protein sequence: CASGFGGGNQPQHF.

This clone has just one count. V and J are TRBV9 and TRBJ2-5; 10 bases fit TRBD2. V trimming: 3 bases; J trimming: 3 bases; junction bases outside the gene matches: 5. Per the germline V gene, CDR1 is SGDLS and CDR2 is YYNGEE. The CDR3 extends over 15 amino acids. The CDR3 nucleotides are TGTGCCAGCAGCGCAGGAAGCGGGGGGGAAGAGACCCAGTACTTC. This encodes CASSAGSGGEETQYF.

The rearrangement uses TRBV7-9 and TRBJ2-3, with 7 bases identical to TRBD2. In germline, CDR1 is SEHNR, CDR2 FQNEAQ (reference sequence). CDR3 length: 12 residues. The CDR3 DNA reads TGTGCTTCGGGGGGTAGCACAGATACGCAGTATTTT. This codes for CASGGSTDTQYF.

CDR3 sequence reads: CASSFGQHNYGYTF. CDR3 DNA sequence: TGTGCCAGCAGTTTCGGGCAGCACAACTATGGCTACACCTTC. The chain uses TRBV28 and TRBJ1-2; D ambiguous. From germline, CDR1 is MDHEN and CDR2 SYDVKM. The V and J ends lost 3 bases and 2 bases respectively, with 10 bases between them. The CDR3 contains 14 residues.

The chain uses TRBV7-9 and TRBJ1-2; TRBD1 agrees at 8 bases. Unmatched junction bases numbered 11, after V lost 4 bases and J lost 7 bases. The CDR3 covers 15 residues. Germline CDR1 and CDR2: SEHNR and FQNEAQ (reference sequence). CDR3 nucleotide sequence: TGTGCCAGCAGCTCCACCGGACAGGGACCCTTTGGCTACACCTTC. Translated: CASSSTGQGPFGYTF.

The chain carries TRBV5-4 and TRBJ1-1; TRBD1 matches 8 bases. Germline V gene lookup returns CDR1 SGHNT and CDR2 YYREEE (reference sequence). V trimming: 4 bases; J trimming: 1 base; junction bases outside the gene matches: 3. This CDR3 region has 14 residues. CDR3 amino acids: CASSDGQGNTEAFF. The CDR3 DNA reads as TGTGCCAGCAGCGACGGACAGGGGAACACTGAAGCTTTCTTT.

The chain employs TRBV2 and TRBJ2-3; 8 nucleotides agree with TRBD2. Germline V CDR1 and CDR2: SNHLY, FYNNEI. Losses at the gene ends were 4 bases for V and 5 bases for J; bases not matched to a gene: 5. This CDR3 is 14 amino acids long. The CDR3 nucleotides are TGTGCCAGCAGTGGCGAGCGGGGGTTAGATACGCAGTATTTT. Its translation is CASSGERGLDTQYF.

The gene calls are TRBV25-1 and TRBJ2-5, with D hard to call. V lost 3 bases, J lost 4 bases, and 6 bases lay in between. Germline assignment: CDR1 MGHDK and CDR2 SYGVNS. This CDR3 has 12 amino acids. The CDR3 spells CASSDPGETQYF. CDR3 coding DNA: TGTGCCAGCAGTGATCCGGGAGAGACCCAGTACTTC.

This clone appeared a few times. The CDR3 nucleotides are TGCGCCAGCAGCTTTGGGGGGCAGAGCAATCAGCCCCAGCATTTT. Translation gives CASSFGGQSNQPQHF. The chain uses TRBV5-1 and TRBJ1-5, with D maybe TRBD1 (6 bases). Trimming took off 2 bases at V and 1 base at J, with 10 bases between the two ends. Per germline, CDR1 SGHRS and CDR2 YFSETQ. The CDR3 runs to 15 residues.

The CDR3 DNA is TGTGCCAGCAGTTTCGGGGGGGCCGTGAATGAGCAGTTCTTC. Translated: CASSFGGAVNEQFF. The rearrangement uses TRBV28 and TRBJ2-1, with 8 positions matching TRBD2. Trimming removed 3 bases from V and 7 bases from J; junction bases left unmatched: 5. CDR1 is MDHEN and CDR2 is SYDVKM in the germline V gene. The CDR3 has 14 residues.

The chain is built from TRBV6-5 and TRBJ2-7; tentative D call: TRBD2 (5 bases). Per germline, CDR1 MNHEY and CDR2 SVGAGI. Trimming took off 6 bases at V and 3 bases at J, with 15 bases between the two ends. The CDR3 spans 14 residues. The CDR3 is CASSPLGGDYEQYF. The CDR3 region has the DNA TGTGCCAGCAGCCCCCTCGGAGGAGACTACGAGCAGTACTTC.

This chain uses TRBV9 with TRBJ2-1, with 9 bases that match TRBD2. The CDR3 is made up of 15 amino acids. The V and J ends lost 0 bases and 10 bases, in that order; junction bases with no gene match: 8. Germline lookup yields CDR1 SGDLS and CDR2 YYNGEE. The CDR3 is CASSVESSGGDEQFF. DNA for the CDR3: TGTGCCAGCAGCGTAGAGAGTAGCGGGGGTGACGAGCAGTTCTTC.

This chain links TRBV4-3 with TRBJ1-2; unclear D gene. The germline V and J ends were trimmed by 2 bases and 0 bases, with 10 bases remaining between them. Per germline, CDR1 LGHNA and CDR2 YSLEER. CDR3 length equals 15 residues. In nucleotides, the CDR3 is TGCGCCAGCAGCCAAACCGGGGTAACTAACTATGGCTACACCTTC. The encoded protein is CASSQTGVTNYGYTF.

This sequence joins TRBV5-4 and TRBJ2-7, with TRBD1 as a possible D gene (5 bases). This CDR3 comprises 14 residues. Trimming took 0 bases from V and 5 from J, leaving 12 bases between them. The germline V gene has CDR1 SGHNT and CDR2 YYREEE (reference sequence). CDR3 sequence: CASSLGGSGNEQYF. The CDR3, as DNA: TGTGCCAGCAGCTTGGGGGGCAGTGGGAACGAGCAGTACTTC.

V is TRBV9 and J is TRBJ1-5, with D uncertain. Trimming shortened V by 0 bases and J by 7 bases, and 11 bases separated the two germline ends. Germline CDR1 and CDR2: SGDLS and YYNGEE. The CDR3 loop spans 14 amino acids. The CDR3 nucleotides are TGTGCCAGCAGCGTAGGAGAGGGCGGACAGCCCCAGCATTTT. It encodes CASSVGEGGQPQHF.

The V gene is TRBV12-5, the J gene TRBJ2-2; D not certain. Per germline, CDR1 LGHNT and CDR2 FRNRAP. With 9 bases removed from V and 3 bases from J, the gap between germline ends came to 5 bases. This CDR3 region has 11 residues. DNA for the CDR3: TGTGCTAGCAGCTACACCGGGGAGCTGTTTTTT. Protein product: CASSYTGELFF.

The chain recombines TRBV2 with TRBJ2-6; D is unclear. Germline V gives CDR1 SNHLY, CDR2 FYNNEI. Trimming removed 1 base from V and 0 bases from J, with 7 bases in between. The CDR3 length is 16 residues. The CDR3 DNA reads TGTGCCAGCAGTGAAGATGGGTCCTCTGGGGCCAACGTCCTGACTTTC. Translated, it gives CASSEDGSSGANVLTF.

The V and J genes are TRBV11-2 and TRBJ2-5, with TRBD1 matching 7 bases. Germline-derived CDR1 and CDR2 are SGHAT and FQNNGV. There are 16 residues in the CDR3. The trim removed 2 bases at V and 1 base at J, leaving 7 bases unmatched. In nucleotides, the CDR3 is TGTGCCAGCAGCTTAATGGACCGGGACAGCCAAGAGACCCAGTACTTC. It is translated as CASSLMDRDSQETQYF.

V is TRBV9 and J is TRBJ2-3; 8 bases are a match to TRBD2. After removal of 2 bases from V and 2 bases from J, the junction contained 7 bases not matched to a gene. The CDR3 has 16 amino acids. Germline V gives CDR1 SGDLS, CDR2 YYNGEE. CDR3 amino acids: CASSVDGLASTDTQYF. CDR3 coding DNA: TGTGCCAGCAGCGTGGATGGACTAGCCTCCACAGATACGCAGTATTTT. Filled out from reference TRBV9 and TRBJ2-3, the complete variable domain reads DSGVTQTPKHLITATGQRVTLRCSPRSGDLSVYWYQQSLDQGLQFLIQYYNGEERAKGNILERFSAQQFPDLHSELNLSSLELGDSALYFCASSVDGLASTDTQYFGPGTRLTVL.

V usage is TRBV9 and J usage is TRBJ1-5, with a weak D call TRBD1 (6 bases). V was cut by 0 bases and J by 4 bases, with 8 bases left in between. CDR3 length equals 14 residues. The germline V gene encodes CDR1 SGDLS and CDR2 YYNGEE. CDR3 loop: CASSVGGGNQPQHF. The CDR3 DNA follows: TGTGCCAGCAGCGTAGGAGGGGGGAATCAGCCCCAGCATTTT.

The V call is TRBV7-3, the J call TRBJ2-3; no clear D. Per germline, CDR1 SGHTA and CDR2 FQGTGA. The length of the CDR3 is 15 residues. V was cut by 5 bases and J by 2 bases, with 14 bases left in between. This chain's CDR3 is CASSLNSADTDTQYF. In nucleotides, the CDR3 is TGTGCCAGCAGCCTTAACAGCGCTGACACAGATACGCAGTATTTT. Combining the CDR3 with reference TRBV7-3 and TRBJ2-3 gives the whole variable domain GAGVSQTPSNKVTEKGKYVELRCDPISGHTALYWYRQSLGQGPEFLIYFQGTGAADDSGLPNDRFFAVRPEGSVSTLKIQRTERGDSAVYLCASSLNSADTDTQYFGPGTRLTVL.

This clone is categorized as medium-sized. The chain carries TRBV19 and TRBJ1-2; tentatively, D is TRBD1 (6 bases). The CDR3 has 13 residues. The germline V gene has CDR1 LNHDA and CDR2 SQIVND (reference sequence). Trimming took 5 bases from V and 2 from J, leaving 9 bases between them. CDR3 amino acids: CASSAGANYGYTF. The CDR3 DNA reads TGTGCCAGTAGTGCAGGGGCCAACTATGGCTACACCTTC.